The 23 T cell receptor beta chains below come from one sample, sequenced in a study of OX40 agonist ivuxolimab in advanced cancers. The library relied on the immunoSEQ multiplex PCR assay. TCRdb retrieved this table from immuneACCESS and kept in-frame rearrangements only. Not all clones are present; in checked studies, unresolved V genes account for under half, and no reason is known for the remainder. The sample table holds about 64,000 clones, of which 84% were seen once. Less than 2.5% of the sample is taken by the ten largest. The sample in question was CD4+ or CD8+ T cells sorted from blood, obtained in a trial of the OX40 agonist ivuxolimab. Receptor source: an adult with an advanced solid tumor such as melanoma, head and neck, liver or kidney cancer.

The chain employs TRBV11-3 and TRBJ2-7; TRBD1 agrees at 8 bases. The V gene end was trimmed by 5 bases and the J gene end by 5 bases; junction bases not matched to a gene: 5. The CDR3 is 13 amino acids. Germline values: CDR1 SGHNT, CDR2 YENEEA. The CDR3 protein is CASSVGQGHEQYF. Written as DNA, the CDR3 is TGTGCCAGCAGCGTCGGACAGGGTCACGAGCAGTACTTC. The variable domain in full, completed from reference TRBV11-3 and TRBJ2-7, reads EAGVVQSPRYKIIEKKQPVAFWCNPISGHNTLYWYLQNLGQGPELLIRYENEEAVDDSQLPKDRFSAERLKGVDSTLKIQPAELGDSAVYLCASSVGQGHEQYFGPGTRLTVT.

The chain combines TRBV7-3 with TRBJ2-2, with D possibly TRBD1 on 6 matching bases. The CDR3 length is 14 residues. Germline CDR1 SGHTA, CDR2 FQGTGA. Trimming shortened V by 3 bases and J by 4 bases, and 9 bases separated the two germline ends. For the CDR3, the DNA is TGTGCCAGCAGCTTCGACAGGACCACCGGGGAGCTGTTTTTT. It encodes CASSFDRTTGELFF.

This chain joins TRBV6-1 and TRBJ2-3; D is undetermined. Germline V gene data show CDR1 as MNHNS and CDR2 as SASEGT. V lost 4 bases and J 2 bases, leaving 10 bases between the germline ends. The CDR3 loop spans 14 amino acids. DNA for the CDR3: TGTGCCAGCAGTGCTTTTCCAGCCACAGATACGCAGTATTTT. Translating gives CASSAFPATDTQYF.

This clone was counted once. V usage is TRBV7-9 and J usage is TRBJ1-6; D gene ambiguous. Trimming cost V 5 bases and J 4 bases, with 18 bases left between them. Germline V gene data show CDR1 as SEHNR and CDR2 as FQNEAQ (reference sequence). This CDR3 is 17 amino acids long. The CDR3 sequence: CASSPISGGNYNSPLHF. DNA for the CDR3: TGTGCCAGCAGCCCCATCTCGGGAGGGAATTATAATTCACCCCTCCACTTT. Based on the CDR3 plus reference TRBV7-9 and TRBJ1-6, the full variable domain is DTGVSQNPRHKITKRGQNVTFRCDPISEHNRLYWYRQTLGQGPEFLTYFQNEAQLEKSRLLSDRFSAERPKGSFSTLEIQRTEQGDSAMYLCASSPISGGNYNSPLHFGNGTRLTVT.

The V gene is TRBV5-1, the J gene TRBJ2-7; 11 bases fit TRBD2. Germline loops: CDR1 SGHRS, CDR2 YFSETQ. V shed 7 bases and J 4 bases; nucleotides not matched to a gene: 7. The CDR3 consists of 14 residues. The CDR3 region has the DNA TGCGCCAGCGGGTGGACTAGCGGGCGGTACGAGCAGTACTTC. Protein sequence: CASGWTSGRYEQYF.

The CDR3: CASSLAALVGYSNQPQHF. The CDR3 DNA follows: TGTGCCAGCAGCTTAGCGGCGTTGGTGGGTTATAGCAATCAGCCCCAGCATTTT. This rearrangement joins TRBV7-2 to TRBJ1-5, with no clear D. CDR3 length: 18 amino acids. Looked up from germline, CDR1 is SGHTA and CDR2 is FQGNSA. V lost 0 bases and J 0 bases, leaving 15 bases between the germline ends.

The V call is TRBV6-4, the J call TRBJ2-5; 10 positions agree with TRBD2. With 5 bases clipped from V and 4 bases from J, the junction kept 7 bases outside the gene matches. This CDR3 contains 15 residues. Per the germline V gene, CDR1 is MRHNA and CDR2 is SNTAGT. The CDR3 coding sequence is TGTGCCAGCAGTTTACTAGCGGGAATCGGAGAGACCCAGTACTTC. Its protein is CASSLLAGIGETQYF.

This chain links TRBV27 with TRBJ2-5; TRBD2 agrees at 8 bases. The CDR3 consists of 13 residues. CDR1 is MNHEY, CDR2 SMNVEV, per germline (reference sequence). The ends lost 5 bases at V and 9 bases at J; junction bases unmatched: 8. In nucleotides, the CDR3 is TGTGCCAGCAGTACCCGACTAGCGCTGCCCCAGTACTTC. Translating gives CASSTRLALPQYF.

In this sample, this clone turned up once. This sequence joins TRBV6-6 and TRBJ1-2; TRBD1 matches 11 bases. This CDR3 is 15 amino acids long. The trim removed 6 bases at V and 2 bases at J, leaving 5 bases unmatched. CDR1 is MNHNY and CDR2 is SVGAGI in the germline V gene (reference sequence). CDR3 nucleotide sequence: TGTGCCAGCAGGATGGACAGGGGGCGCAACTATGGCTACACCTTC. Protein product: CASRMDRGRNYGYTF.

For the CDR3, the DNA is TGTGCCACCAGCAGAGATAGCGGGGGGGATTGGGAGACCCAGTACTTC. It translates to CATSRDSGGDWETQYF. This sequence joins TRBV15 and TRBJ2-5, with 11 bases that match TRBD2. Trimming removed 0 bases from V and 5 bases from J; junction bases left unmatched: 5. Looked up from germline, CDR1 is LNHNV and CDR2 is YYDKDF (reference sequence). This CDR3 is 16 amino acids long.

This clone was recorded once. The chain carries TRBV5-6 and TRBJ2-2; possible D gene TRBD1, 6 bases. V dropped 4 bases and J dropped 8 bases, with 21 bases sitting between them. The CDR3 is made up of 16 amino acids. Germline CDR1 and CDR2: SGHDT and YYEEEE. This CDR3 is CASSPRQKQGLGELFF. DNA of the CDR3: TGTGCCAGCAGCCCAAGACAGAAACAGGGTCTTGGGGAGCTGTTTTTT. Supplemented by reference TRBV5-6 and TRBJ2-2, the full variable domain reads DAGVTQSPTHLIKTRGQQVTLRCSPKSGHDTVSWYQQALGQGPQFIFQYYEEEERQRGNFPDRFSGHQFPNYSSELNVNALLLGDSALYLCASSPRQKQGLGELFFGEGSRLTVL.

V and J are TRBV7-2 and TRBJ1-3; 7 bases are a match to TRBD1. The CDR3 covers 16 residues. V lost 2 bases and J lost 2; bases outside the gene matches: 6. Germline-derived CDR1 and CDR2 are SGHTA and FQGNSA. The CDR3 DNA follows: TGTGCCAGCAGCTTAACTGGTCAGGGGGCTGGAAACACCATATATTTT. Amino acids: CASSLTGQGAGNTIYF.

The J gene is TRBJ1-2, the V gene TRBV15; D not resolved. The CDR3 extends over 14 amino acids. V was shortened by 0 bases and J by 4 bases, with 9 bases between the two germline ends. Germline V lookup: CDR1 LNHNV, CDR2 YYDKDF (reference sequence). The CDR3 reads CATSREEVGYGYTF. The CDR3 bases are TGTGCCACCAGCAGAGAAGAGGTTGGCTATGGCTACACCTTC.

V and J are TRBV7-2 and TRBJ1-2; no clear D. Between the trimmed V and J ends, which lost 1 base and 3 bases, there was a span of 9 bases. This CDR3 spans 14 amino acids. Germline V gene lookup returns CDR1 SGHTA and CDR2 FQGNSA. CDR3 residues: CASSLENTYYGYTF. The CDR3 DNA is TGTGCCAGCAGCTTAGAAAACACCTACTATGGCTACACCTTC.

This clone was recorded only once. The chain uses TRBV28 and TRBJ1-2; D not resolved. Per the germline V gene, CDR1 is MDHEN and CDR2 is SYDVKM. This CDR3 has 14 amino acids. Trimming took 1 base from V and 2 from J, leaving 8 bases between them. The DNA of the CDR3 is TGTGCCAGCAGTTTATCGGGCATGAACTATGGCTACACCTTC. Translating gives CASSLSGMNYGYTF.

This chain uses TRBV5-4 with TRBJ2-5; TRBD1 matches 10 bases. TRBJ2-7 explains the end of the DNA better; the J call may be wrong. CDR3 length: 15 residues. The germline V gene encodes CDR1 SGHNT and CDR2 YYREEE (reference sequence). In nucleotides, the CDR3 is TGTGCCAGCAGCGGGACAGGGGCCAGCTCCTACGAGCAGTACTTC. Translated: CASSGTGASSYEQYF.

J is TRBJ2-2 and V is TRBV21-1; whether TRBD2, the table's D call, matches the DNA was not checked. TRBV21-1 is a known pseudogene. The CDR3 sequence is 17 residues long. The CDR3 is CASSKGLAGGNTGELFF. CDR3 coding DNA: TGTGCCAGCAGCAAAGGACTAGCGGGGGGTAACACCGGGGAGCTGTTTTTT.

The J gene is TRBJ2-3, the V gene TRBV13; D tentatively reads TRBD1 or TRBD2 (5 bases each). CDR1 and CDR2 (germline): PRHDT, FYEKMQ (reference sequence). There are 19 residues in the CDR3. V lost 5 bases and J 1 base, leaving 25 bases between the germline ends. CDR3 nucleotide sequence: TGTGCCAGCAGCCCCCTTGTGGGGCACTGGGGGAACGGCACAGATACGCAGTATTTT. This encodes CASSPLVGHWGNGTDTQYF. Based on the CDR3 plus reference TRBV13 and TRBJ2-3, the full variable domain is AAGVIQSPRHLIKEKRETATLKCYPIPRHDTVYWYQQGPGQDPQFLISFYEKMQSDKGSIPDRFSAQQFSDYHSELNMSSLELGDSALYFCASSPLVGHWGNGTDTQYFGPGTRLTVL.

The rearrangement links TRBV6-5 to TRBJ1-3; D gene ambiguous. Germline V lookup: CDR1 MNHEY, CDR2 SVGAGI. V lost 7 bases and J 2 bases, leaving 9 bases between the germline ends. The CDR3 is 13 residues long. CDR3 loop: CASIGRAGNTIYF. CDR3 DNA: TGTGCCAGCATAGGGAGGGCTGGAAACACCATATATTTT.

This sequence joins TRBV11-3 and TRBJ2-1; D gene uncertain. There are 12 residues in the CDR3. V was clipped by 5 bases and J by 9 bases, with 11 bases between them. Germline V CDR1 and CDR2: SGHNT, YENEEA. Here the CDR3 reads CASSPLESEQFF. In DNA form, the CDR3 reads TGTGCCAGCAGCCCCTTGGAATCTGAGCAGTTCTTC. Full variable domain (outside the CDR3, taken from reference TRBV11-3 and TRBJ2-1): EAGVVQSPRYKIIEKKQPVAFWCNPISGHNTLYWYLQNLGQGPELLIRYENEEAVDDSQLPKDRFSAERLKGVDSTLKIQPAELGDSAVYLCASSPLESEQFFGPGTRLTVL.

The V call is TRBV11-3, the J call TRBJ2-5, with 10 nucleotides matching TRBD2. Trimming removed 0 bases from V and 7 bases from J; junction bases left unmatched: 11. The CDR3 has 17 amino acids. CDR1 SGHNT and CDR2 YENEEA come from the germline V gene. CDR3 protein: CASSLDPGASGRGTQYF. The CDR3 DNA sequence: TGTGCCAGCAGCTTAGATCCGGGAGCGAGCGGGAGGGGGACCCAGTACTTC.

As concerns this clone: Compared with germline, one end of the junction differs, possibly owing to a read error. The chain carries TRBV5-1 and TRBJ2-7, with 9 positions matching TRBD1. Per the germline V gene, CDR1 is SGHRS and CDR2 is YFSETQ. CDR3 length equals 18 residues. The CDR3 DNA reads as TGCGCCAGCACCTTGGGTCCGGGACAGGGTAGGTCTTGGGGAGAGCAGTACTTC. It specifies CASTLGPGQGRSWGEQYF.

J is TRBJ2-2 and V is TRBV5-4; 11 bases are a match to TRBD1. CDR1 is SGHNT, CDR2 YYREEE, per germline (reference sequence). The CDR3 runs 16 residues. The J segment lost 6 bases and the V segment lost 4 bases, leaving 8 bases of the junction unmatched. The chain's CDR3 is CASSRSGTGGSGELFF. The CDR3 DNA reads TGTGCCAGCAGCCGCTCCGGGACAGGGGGTTCCGGGGAGCTGTTTTTT.